This T cell receptor (beta chain) was observed in a study of shared clonotypes between healthy human individuals. Findings and limits, study-wide: Richness estimates generally favored naive over memory subsets. Between a handful of donors, naive CD4 clonotypes were shared at a level of about 5%.

Germline V gene sequence: CDR1 KGHSH, CDR2 LQKENI. The V gene end was trimmed by 3 bases and the J gene end by 3 bases; junction bases not matched to a gene: 8. This CDR3 region has 16 residues. Once extracted for a subset, genomic DNA was divided evenly among several immunoSEQ plates. The repertoire was sequenced with immunoSEQ multiplex PCR; TCRdb's copy has only in-frame clones and lacks some. The sample lists about 1.4 million clones; roughly 96% were seen once. Adults of Caucasian background living in Nashville, Tennessee made up all donors. As for this clone: As yet, its antigen is unknown.

This sequence was found in a man between 25 and 39 years old in good health. Sequencing input: naive CD4+ T cells sorted from blood. The subset here: CD45RA+ positively selected. This chain links TRBV18 with TRBJ2-7; 10 bases fit TRBD2. The CDR3 sequence: CASSPRLAGEFYEQYF. The CDR3 bases are TGTGCCAGCTCACCCCGACTAGCGGGTGAGTTCTACGAGCAGTACTTC.